Below are 30 T cell receptor beta chains sequenced from a single sample in a study of T-cell reconstitution after alpha-beta-depleted transplantation in children. Construction of the TCRbeta library involved unique molecular identifiers. TCRdb fed the PCR reads into MiXCR, producing one record per CDR3 protein. The sample lists 300,000 to 400,000 distinct CDR3 sequences, approximately 23% occurring once. The sample consisted of PBMCs, mostly from graft donor cells, taken 180 days after TCRalphabeta/CD19-depleted stem cell transplant. The receptor set was obtained from a male patient younger than 18 who had a stem cell transplant for acute lymphoblastic leukemia, so the T cells may come from the graft donor.

The rearrangement joins TRBV5-1 to TRBJ2-5; the D gene is possibly TRBD1 (6 bases). CDR1 is SGHRS and CDR2 is YFSETQ in the germline V gene. This CDR3 is 15 amino acids long. Trimming removed 6 bases from V and 4 bases from J, with 19 bases in between. This chain's CDR3 is CASNLQGHPPETQYF. CDR3 DNA: TGCGCCAGCAACCTTCAGGGGCACCCCCCAGAGACCCAGTACTTC. The variable domain in full, with the rest retrieved from reference TRBV5-1 and TRBJ2-5, is KAGVTQTPRYLIKTRGQQVTLSCSPISGHRSVSWYQQTPGQGLQFLFEYFSETQRNKGNFPGRFSGRQFSNSRSEMNVSTLELGDSALYLCASNLQGHPPETQYFGPGTRLLVL.

This clonotype was found a few times. The chain recombines TRBV5-1 with TRBJ2-3, with D possibly matching TRBD2 (6 bases). This CDR3 region has 15 residues. Trimming removed 0 bases from V and 4 bases from J, with 12 bases in between. Germline CDR1 SGHRS, CDR2 YFSETQ. The CDR3 DNA reads TGCGCCAGCAGCTTGGCGCGGGGCCCCCCAGATACGCAGTATTTT. This gives the protein CASSLARGPPDTQYF. Based on the CDR3 plus reference TRBV5-1 and TRBJ2-3, the full variable domain is KAGVTQTPRYLIKTRGQQVTLSCSPISGHRSVSWYQQTPGQGLQFLFEYFSETQRNKGNFPGRFSGRQFSNSRSEMNVSTLELGDSALYLCASSLARGPPDTQYFGPGTRLTVL.

This clonotype was detected many times. The rearrangement joins TRBV12-3 or TRBV12-4 to TRBJ1-2; D gene unclear. Trimming cost V 6 bases and J 4 bases, with 6 bases left between them. This CDR3 contains 11 residues. The CDR3 DNA is TGTGCCAGCAGGCGCACCTATGGCTACACCTTC. Translation: CASRRTYGYTF.

This sequence joins TRBV7-3 and TRBJ2-7, with TRBD2 matching over 9 bases. The CDR3 loop spans 14 amino acids. The V segment lost 2 bases and the J segment 7 bases; nucleotides outside the gene matches: 6. The germline V gene encodes CDR1 SGHTA and CDR2 FQGTGA. DNA for the CDR3: TGTGCCAGCAGCTTAGCTAGCGGGATGGGAGAGCAGTACTTC. This encodes CASSLASGMGEQYF.

This clonotype was seen more than once but under ten times. This chain links TRBV6-1 with TRBJ2-3, with D perhaps TRBD2 (6 bases). With 6 bases removed from V and 0 bases from J, the gap between germline ends came to 10 bases. Germline V gene data show CDR1 as MNHNS and CDR2 as SASEGT. There are 14 residues in the CDR3. The CDR3 DNA reads TGTGCCAGCAGGGAGGGCCGTAGCACAGATACGCAGTATTTT. It yields the protein CASREGRSTDTQYF.

The CDR3 nucleotides are TGTGCTAGTGGTTTGGTAAGGGCGCTCCAGAGGACTAGCGGAACCTACGAGCAGTACTTC. Its translation: CASGLVRALQRTSGTYEQYF. The J gene is TRBJ2-7, the V gene TRBV12-5, with TRBD2 matching over 10 bases. The CDR3 extends over 20 amino acids. Per the germline V gene, CDR1 is LGHNT and CDR2 is FRNRAP. V lost 0 bases, J lost 2 bases, and 16 bases stayed unmatched.

V usage is TRBV3-1 and J usage is TRBJ1-6; TRBD1 might be the D (5 bases). The germline V gene has CDR1 LGHDT and CDR2 YNNKEL (reference sequence). V lost 1 base and J 10 bases, leaving 17 bases between the germline ends. The CDR3 consists of 16 residues. CDR3 amino acids: CASSQGAGSSSSPLHF. DNA for the CDR3: TGTGCCAGCAGCCAAGGCGCAGGGTCCTCGAGCTCACCCCTCCACTTT. Filled out from reference TRBV3-1 and TRBJ1-6, the complete variable domain reads DTAVSQTPKYLVTQMGNDKSIKCEQNLGHDTMYWYKQDSKKFLKIMFSYNNKELIINETVPNRFSPKSPDKAHLNLHINSLELGDSAVYFCASSQGAGSSSSPLHFGNGTRLTVT.

The chain carries TRBV20-1 and TRBJ2-1, with 10 positions matching TRBD2. The CDR3 covers 12 residues. V shed 8 bases, J shed 16 bases, and the junction held 14 bases outside the gene matches. Germline V gives CDR1 DFQATT, CDR2 SNEGSKA (reference sequence). The CDR3 protein is CSTVASGRREFF. The CDR3 nucleotides are TGCAGTACTGTCGCTAGCGGGAGAAGGGAATTCTTC.

The chain carries TRBV27 and TRBJ2-7, with 10 bases identical to TRBD1. The germline gives CDR1 MNHEY, CDR2 SMNVEV (reference sequence). V lost 0 bases, J lost 4 bases, and 6 bases stayed unmatched. This CDR3 has 16 residues. The CDR3 reads CASSLSTGQGLYEQYF. In DNA form, the CDR3 reads TGTGCCAGCAGTTTATCAACGGGACAGGGGCTTTACGAGCAGTACTTC.

This clonotype was seen a few times. The V gene is TRBV7-9, the J gene TRBJ2-1; 9 nucleotides match TRBD1. The CDR3 length is 16 residues. Germline lookup yields CDR1 SEHNR and CDR2 FQNEAQ (reference sequence). V lost 7 bases to trimming and J lost 7 bases; unmatched junction nucleotides: 14. The CDR3 loop reads CASTHAGTGITNEQFF. The CDR3 DNA follows: TGTGCCAGCACCCACGCCGGGACAGGGATTACTAATGAGCAGTTCTTC.

V and J are TRBV7-3 and TRBJ2-7, with 10 positions matching TRBD1. This CDR3 is built from 15 residues. CDR1 and CDR2 (germline): SGHTA, FQGTGA. V shed 2 bases and J 2 bases; nucleotides not matched to a gene: 3. CDR3 sequence reads: CASSLHGTGAYEQYF. The CDR3, as DNA: TGTGCCAGCAGCTTACATGGGACAGGGGCCTACGAGCAGTACTTC.

This clonotype was observed a few times. This chain links TRBV20-1 with TRBJ1-1, with D possibly matching TRBD1 (5 bases). CDR1 is DFQATT and CDR2 is SNEGSKA in the germline V gene (reference sequence). This CDR3 region has 12 residues. With 2 bases removed from V and 7 bases from J, the gap between germline ends came to 11 bases. The DNA of the CDR3 is TGCAGTGCTAGAACACTGGGGGGTGAAGCTTTCTTT. It codes for CSARTLGGEAFF.

The chain uses TRBV15 and TRBJ2-7, with 7 bases matching TRBD1. The ends lost 4 bases at V and 4 bases at J; junction bases unmatched: 13. CDR3 size: 16 residues. Germline CDR1 is LNHNV and CDR2 is YYDKDF (reference sequence). The CDR3 DNA reads TGTGCCACCAGCAAGTCTCCCGGACAGGCCCGTTACGAGCAGTACTTC. Its protein product is CATSKSPGQARYEQYF.

In this sample, this clonotype turned up a few times. The V and J genes are TRBV5-1 and TRBJ2-5; D is perhaps TRBD1 (5 bases). There are 15 residues in the CDR3. V was shortened by 1 base and J by 2 bases, with 12 bases between the two germline ends. Germline assignment: CDR1 SGHRS and CDR2 YFSETQ. The CDR3 loop reads CASSLSTGPQETQYF. CDR3 coding DNA: TGCGCCAGCAGCTTGAGCACAGGACCTCAAGAGACCCAGTACTTC.

This clonotype was seen repeatedly, ten times or more. The V call is TRBV29-1, the J call TRBJ2-7; tentatively, D is TRBD1 (5 bases). The length of the CDR3 is 11 residues. Germline V gene data show CDR1 as SQVTM and CDR2 as ANQGSEA. V lost 6 bases and J 3 bases, leaving 9 bases between the germline ends. CDR3 region: CSVRQLYEQYF. The CDR3 bases are TGCAGCGTCAGACAGCTCTACGAGCAGTACTTC.

This clonotype was detected only a few times. V and J are TRBV9 and TRBJ2-1; 7 bases align to TRBD2. Germline CDR1 SGDLS, CDR2 YYNGEE. The trim removed 4 bases at V and 14 bases at J, leaving 15 bases unmatched. This CDR3 region has 14 residues. CDR3 in DNA: TGTGCCAGCAGCAGCTCTCTAGCGGTTGGAGCGAAGTTCTTC. Its protein is CASSSSLAVGAKFF. Using reference TRBV9 and TRBJ2-1 for the parts outside the CDR3, the full variable domain is DSGVTQTPKHLITATGQRVTLRCSPRSGDLSVYWYQQSLDQGLQFLIQYYNGEERAKGNILERFSAQQFPDLHSELNLSSLELGDSALYFCASSSSLAVGAKFFGPGTRLTVL.

A few counts support this clonotype. This chain uses TRBV24-1 with TRBJ2-7; TRBD1 matches 7 bases. V was clipped by 4 bases and J by 5 bases; unmatched bases: 4. The CDR3 covers 13 residues. The germline V gene encodes CDR1 KGHDR and CDR2 SFDVKD. The CDR3: CATSETGLHEQYF. The CDR3 DNA reads TGTGCCACCAGTGAGACAGGGCTCCACGAGCAGTACTTC.

The chain uses TRBV20-1 and TRBJ2-1, with 10 bases identical to TRBD1. Germline V gene sequence: CDR1 DFQATT, CDR2 SNEGSKA (reference sequence). There are 16 residues in the CDR3. V dropped 0 bases and J dropped 10; count of bases not matched to a gene: 12. The CDR3 DNA sequence: TGCAGTGCTAGAGAGTTTCCGGGACAGGGGTGCAACGAGCAGTTCTTC. It codes for CSAREFPGQGCNEQFF.

This clonotype was counted only a few times. V is TRBV6-5 and J is TRBJ1-2; TRBD1 is a possible D gene (5 bases). Between the trimmed V and J ends, which lost 2 bases and 3 bases, there was a span of 10 bases. This CDR3 is built from 14 residues. Germline values: CDR1 MNHEY, CDR2 SVGAGI. CDR3 nucleotides: TGTGCCAGCAGTTACCGACAGTACTACTATGGCTACACCTTC. Protein: CASSYRQYYYGYTF.

The CDR3 DNA is TGCGCCAGCAGCTTTTGGACTAGCGGGAGTTGGGAGACCCAGTACTTC. Its translation: CASSFWTSGSWETQYF. The J gene is TRBJ2-5, the V gene TRBV5-1; 13 positions agree with TRBD2. CDR1 and CDR2 (germline): SGHRS, YFSETQ. CDR3 length equals 16 residues. The ends lost 2 bases at V and 5 bases at J; junction bases unmatched: 6.

The chain recombines TRBV27 with TRBJ2-5, with a weak D call TRBD1 (7 bases). The CDR3 covers 14 residues. Germline assignment: CDR1 MNHEY and CDR2 SMNVEV (reference sequence). Trimming stripped 5 bases from V and 7 bases from J, with 17 bases between. The CDR3 DNA reads as TGTGCCAGCAGTCCATCATTTCAGGGGGGGACCCAGTACTTC. It codes for CASSPSFQGGTQYF.

The J gene is TRBJ1-2, the V gene TRBV5-6; TRBD1 matches 8 bases. This CDR3 comprises 17 residues. Per the germline V gene, CDR1 is SGHDT and CDR2 is YYEEEE. Unmatched junction bases numbered 18, after V lost 4 bases and J lost 7 bases. CDR3 loop: CASSLRQGRRVVAGYTF. CDR3 in DNA: TGTGCCAGCAGCCTTCGACAGGGGCGACGGGTAGTAGCTGGCTACACCTTC.

V and J are TRBV12-3 or TRBV12-4 and TRBJ2-5; D is uncertain. The CDR3 length is 14 residues. The ends were cut back, 7 bases at V and 0 bases at J, with 12 bases in the middle. The DNA for the CDR3 is TGTGCCAGCAAACAGCACCAGTACCAAGAGACCCAGTACTTC. Amino acids: CASKQHQYQETQYF.

This clonotype was observed a handful of times. The chain has TRBV5-1 and TRBJ2-4; D is undetermined. Trimming took 2 bases from V and 7 from J, leaving 13 bases between them. The germline CDR1 and CDR2 sequences are SGHRS and YFSETQ. This CDR3 has 14 residues. The CDR3 sequence is CASSFGSSQNIQYF. CDR3 nucleotides: TGCGCCAGCAGCTTCGGCAGTTCCCAGAACATTCAGTACTTC.

This clonotype was seen a few times. The chain is built from TRBV18 and TRBJ2-4, with unresolved D. V dropped 4 bases and J dropped 2 bases, with 9 bases sitting between them. The CDR3 extends over 14 amino acids. Germline V lookup: CDR1 KGHSH, CDR2 LQKENI. The CDR3 reads CASSLAHTKNIQYF. The DNA for the CDR3 is TGTGCCAGCTCACTCGCGCATACCAAAAACATTCAGTACTTC.

This sequence joins TRBV7-9 and TRBJ2-1; D unclear. Per germline, CDR1 SEHNR and CDR2 FQNEAQ (reference sequence). The ends were cut back, 5 bases at V and 10 bases at J, with 9 bases in the middle. The CDR3 runs to 11 residues. CDR3 in DNA: TGTGCCAGCAGCCCCGAAGAAGAGCAGTTCTTC. It specifies CASSPEEEQFF.

The chain combines TRBV11-1 with TRBJ2-1, with 10 bases identical to TRBD2. The CDR3 extends over 18 amino acids. The V gene end was trimmed by 1 base and the J gene end by 6 bases; junction bases not matched to a gene: 12. Looked up from germline, CDR1 is SGHAT and CDR2 is FQDESV (reference sequence). The CDR3 sequence is CASSLVGFRTSGTNEQFF. Here the CDR3 DNA reads TGTGCCAGCAGCTTAGTTGGGTTTAGGACTAGCGGAACCAATGAGCAGTTCTTC.

This clonotype occurred once. This clone may be a read error of a much larger clone one base away. The V call is TRBV7-2, the J call TRBJ2-4, with unresolved D. In germline, CDR1 is SGHTA, CDR2 FQGNSA. The CDR3 loop spans 13 amino acids. DNA of the CDR3: TGTGCCAGCAGCTTAGCGACTGCAAACATTCAGCACTTC. Translated: CASSLATANIQHF. The full variable domain, with the rest looked up from reference TRBV7-2 and TRBJ2-4, is GAGVSQSPSNKVTEKGKDVELRCDPISGHTALYWYRQSLGQGLEFLIYFQGNSAPDKSGLPSDRFSAERTGGSVSTLTIQRTQQEDSAVYLCASSLATANIQHFGAGTRLSVL.

This clonotype was recorded many times. The rearrangement joins TRBV7-9 to TRBJ2-7, with D maybe TRBD2 (5 bases). Germline CDR1 SEHNR, CDR2 FQNEAQ (reference sequence). The ends were cut back, 6 bases at V and 2 bases at J, with 8 bases in the middle. This CDR3 is built from 12 residues. CDR3 nucleotide sequence: TGTGCCAGCAGTCTAGCTACCTACGAGCAGTACTTC. Protein sequence: CASSLATYEQYF.

This clonotype showed up just a few times. The J gene is TRBJ1-5, the V gene TRBV7-2; no clear D gene. V was clipped by 4 bases and J by 0 bases, with 16 bases between them. From germline, CDR1 is SGHTA and CDR2 FQGNSA. This CDR3 is built from 17 residues. CDR3 protein: CASSSVKGSVSNQPQHF. The CDR3 DNA reads TGTGCCAGCAGCTCCGTAAAAGGCTCGGTTAGCAATCAGCCCCAGCATTTT.